Shown below are 28 T cell receptor beta chains from a single sample sequenced in a study of blood T cells in healthy people across ages. A second PCR of about 7 to 11 cycles used a sample-barcoded 5' primer and a J-beta primer mix. Using its own MiXCR run on the 5' RACE reads, TCRdb lists one record per CDR3 protein. This table holds over 1,300,000 distinct CDR3 sequences, almost 60% found once. The sample taken for sequencing was blood. These receptor sequences come from a man aged 18 to 30 in good health.

This clonotype was seen once. J is TRBJ1-1 and V is TRBV6-2 or TRBV6-3; 10 nucleotides match TRBD1. CDR3 length equals 16 residues. The ends lost 6 bases at V and 3 bases at J; junction bases unmatched: 10. In germline, CDR1 is MNHEY, CDR2 SVGEGT. The CDR3 nucleotides are TGTGCCAGCAGAGTTCCCGGGACAGGGGAGTACACTGAAGCTTTCTTT. This codes for CASRVPGTGEYTEAFF.

Only one count was recorded for this clonotype. The chain joins TRBV6-4 to TRBJ2-3, with D uncertain. With 4 bases removed from V and 11 bases from J, the gap between germline ends came to 13 bases. The germline V gene encodes CDR1 MRHNA and CDR2 SNTAGT. The length of the CDR3 is 12 residues. CDR3 residues: CASSAEAPEQYF. CDR3 in DNA: TGTGCCAGCAGTGCAGAAGCTCCAGAGCAGTATTTT.

Here the CDR3 DNA reads TGCAGCGACTTCTCCACCGGGACAGCGGATCAGCCCCAGCATTTT. Its protein product is CSDFSTGTADQPQHF. The J gene is TRBJ1-5, the V gene TRBV29-1; 7 positions agree with TRBD1. From germline, CDR1 is SQVTM and CDR2 ANQGSEA. Trimming at V came to 7 bases and at J to 5 bases, leaving 14 bases not matched to a gene. The CDR3 runs 15 residues.

The J gene is TRBJ2-5, the V gene TRBV6-2 or TRBV6-3; 8 positions agree with TRBD2. In germline, CDR1 is MNHEY, CDR2 SVGEGT. The ends lost 7 bases at V and 5 bases at J; junction bases unmatched: 12. The CDR3 has 15 amino acids. Here the CDR3 DNA reads TGTGCCAGCACCCCAAGACTAGCGCAAGGGGAGACCCAGTACTTC. Translation: CASTPRLAQGETQYF.

The rearrangement uses TRBV7-2 and TRBJ2-1, with 11 positions matching TRBD2. Looked up from germline, CDR1 is SGHTA and CDR2 is FQGNSA. CDR3 length equals 19 residues. The V gene end was trimmed by 5 bases and the J gene end by 8 bases; junction bases not matched to a gene: 20. This CDR3 is CASSGDARGIAGGFDEQFF. The CDR3 bases are TGTGCCAGCAGCGGCGACGCTCGGGGAATAGCGGGAGGGTTCGATGAGCAGTTCTTC.

The chain recombines TRBV7-2 with TRBJ2-1, with D uncertain. This CDR3 is built from 14 residues. Germline V lookup: CDR1 SGHTA, CDR2 FQGNSA. Trimming took off 3 bases at V and 15 bases at J, with 21 bases between the two ends. CDR3 bases: TGTGCCAGCAGCTTTCACCAGCTCTCACGCCCCCCGTTCTTC. It yields the protein CASSFHQLSRPPFF.

The chain has TRBV7-2 and TRBJ2-2; 7 bases align to TRBD1. The CDR3 totals 14 residues. Unmatched junction bases numbered 8, after V lost 8 bases and J lost 5 bases. From germline, CDR1 is SGHTA and CDR2 FQGNSA. Written as DNA, the CDR3 is TGTGCCAGCGGGAGCGACAGGGTTACCGGGGAGCTGTTTTTT. Translated, it gives CASGSDRVTGELFF.

This clonotype came up a few times. The chain joins TRBV29-1 to TRBJ2-7; 7 nucleotides line up with TRBD1. Germline values: CDR1 SQVTM, CDR2 ANQGSEA. The V gene end was trimmed by 0 bases and the J gene end by 3 bases; junction bases not matched to a gene: 8. CDR3 length: 15 residues. CDR3 DNA: TGCAGCGTTGAAGACTCCGGGACAGTAAACTACGAGCAGTACTTC. The encoded protein is CSVEDSGTVNYEQYF.

CDR3 in DNA: TGCAGTGCTAGCAGTCTAGCGGGGGTCGGGGAGCAGTACTTC. Amino acid sequence: CSASSLAGVGEQYF. The J gene is TRBJ2-7, the V gene TRBV20-1; 10 bases map to TRBD2. There are 14 residues in the CDR3. Germline V CDR1 and CDR2: DFQATT, SNEGSKA (reference sequence). After removal of 3 bases from V and 7 bases from J, the junction contained 9 bases not matched to a gene.

The chain employs TRBV6-6 and TRBJ2-7; no firm D call. This CDR3 is built from 11 residues. V dropped 10 bases and J dropped 0 bases, with 7 bases sitting between them. CDR1 is MNHNY, CDR2 SVGAGI, per germline (reference sequence). In DNA form, the CDR3 reads TGTGCCATCTACAACTCCTACGAGCAGTACTTC. It is translated as CAIYNSYEQYF.

V and J are TRBV4-3 and TRBJ1-1; D not resolved. The CDR3 sequence is 13 residues long. With 3 bases removed from V and 9 bases from J, the gap between germline ends came to 14 bases. Looked up from germline, CDR1 is LGHNA and CDR2 is YSLEER. As DNA, the CDR3 is TGCGCCAGCAGCCAGCAAAGGGAGGGTAAAGCTTTCTTT. It encodes CASSQQREGKAFF.

This clonotype came up a few times. The chain has TRBV20-1 and TRBJ2-1, with 12 bases lining up with TRBD2. The CDR3 is 17 residues long. V dropped 6 bases and J dropped 1; count of bases not matched to a gene: 10. In germline, CDR1 is DFQATT, CDR2 SNEGSKA (reference sequence). The CDR3 DNA follows: TGCAGTGCGGCCGGGGCTAGCGGGAGGGGTTCCTACAATGAGCAGTTCTTC. Its protein is CSAAGASGRGSYNEQFF.

In this sample, this clonotype turned up a few times. This sequence joins TRBV10-3 and TRBJ2-7; the D is unclear. V dropped 8 bases and J dropped 0 bases, with 14 bases sitting between them. The CDR3 runs to 14 residues. Germline V gives CDR1 ENHRY, CDR2 SYGVKD. The CDR3 DNA follows: TGTGCCATCGCCATCGGGCTAAGCTCCTACGAGCAGTACTTC. It codes for CAIAIGLSSYEQYF.

This chain uses TRBV7-2 with TRBJ1-4, with TRBD1 matching 10 bases. V was clipped by 5 bases and J by 10 bases; unmatched bases: 7. Looked up from germline, CDR1 is SGHTA and CDR2 is FQGNSA. The CDR3 length is 14 residues. The CDR3 DNA sequence: TGTGCCAGCAGCCCTCGGGACAGGGGTGGAAAACTGTTTTTT. Protein product: CASSPRDRGGKLFF.

The rearrangement joins TRBV7-9 to TRBJ2-7, with 7 bases that match TRBD1. V lost 5 bases, J lost 3 bases, and 7 bases stayed unmatched. The germline gives CDR1 SEHNR, CDR2 FQNEAQ (reference sequence). The CDR3 has 14 residues. This chain's CDR3 is CASSPKGAHYEQYF. In DNA, the CDR3 is TGTGCCAGCAGCCCAAAGGGGGCGCACTACGAGCAGTACTTC.

The chain has TRBV20-1 and TRBJ2-7, with a possible D match to TRBD2 (5 bases). The ends were cut back, 3 bases at V and 7 bases at J, with 16 bases in the middle. The CDR3 extends over 13 amino acids. Germline lookup yields CDR1 DFQATT and CDR2 SNEGSKA (reference sequence). This chain's CDR3 is CSASGERYNEQYF. Written as DNA, the CDR3 is TGCAGTGCTAGCGGGGAGCGCTACAATGAGCAGTACTTC.

The chain has TRBV11-1 and TRBJ2-3; weak D call: TRBD1 (6 bases). Trimming pared 1 base from V and 6 bases from J, leaving 20 bases between. Germline values: CDR1 SGHAT, CDR2 FQDESV (reference sequence). The length of the CDR3 is 17 residues. CDR3 sequence (DNA): TGTGCCAGCAGCTTAGGCGGTGGGACACCCAAAAGGGATACGCAGTATTTT. Amino acid sequence: CASSLGGGTPKRDTQYF.

This clonotype was found a few times. The chain links TRBV29-1 to TRBJ2-1; TRBD2 matches at 13 bases. Germline-derived CDR1 and CDR2 are SQVTM and ANQGSEA. This CDR3 region has 15 residues. Germline trimming cut 4 bases from V and 4 bases from J; bases unmatched to any gene: 4. The CDR3 spells CSVGLAGGPYNEQFF. CDR3 sequence (DNA): TGCAGCGTTGGACTAGCGGGAGGTCCGTACAATGAGCAGTTCTTC.

V and J are TRBV27 and TRBJ1-5; the match to TRBD1 covers 9 bases. This CDR3 has 16 residues. The germline gives CDR1 MNHEY, CDR2 SMNVEV (reference sequence). The trim removed 6 bases at V and 5 bases at J, leaving 11 bases unmatched. CDR3 sequence: CASRNLQGQGYQPQHF. The CDR3 region has the DNA TGTGCCAGCAGAAACCTCCAGGGACAGGGATATCAGCCCCAGCATTTT.

The gene calls are TRBV7-2 and TRBJ2-5; 10 nucleotides align to TRBD2. Trimming at V came to 1 base and at J to 8 bases, leaving 1 base not matched to a gene. CDR3 length equals 13 residues. Per germline, CDR1 SGHTA and CDR2 FQGNSA. This CDR3 is CASSLELAGTQYF. CDR3 DNA: TGTGCCAGCAGCTTAGAACTAGCGGGAACCCAGTACTTC.

This chain joins TRBV20-1 and TRBJ1-2, with D tentatively TRBD1 (5 bases). V was cut by 6 bases and J by 3 bases, with 17 bases left in between. Germline-derived CDR1 and CDR2 are DFQATT and SNEGSKA (reference sequence). This CDR3 comprises 14 residues. The CDR3: CSARKGTNHYGYTF. The CDR3 bases are TGCAGTGCCCGTAAGGGGACTAACCACTATGGCTACACCTTC.

The sample holds a few counts of this clonotype. The chain joins TRBV24-1 to TRBJ2-3; D gene unclear. This CDR3 has 15 amino acids. The V end was cut by 3 bases, the J end by 6 bases, with 15 bases between. The germline V gene encodes CDR1 KGHDR and CDR2 SFDVKD. CDR3 residues: CATSDVRVGLDTQYF. The CDR3 DNA follows: TGTGCCACCAGTGATGTAAGGGTGGGTTTGGATACGCAGTATTTT.

There are a few counts of this clonotype. The chain uses TRBV21-1 and TRBJ1-2; whether TRBD1, the table's D call, matches the DNA was not checked. TRBV21-1 is tagged as a pseudogene. This CDR3 has 15 residues. CDR3 protein: CASSNGDRENYGYTF. The CDR3 coding sequence is TGTGCCAGCAGCAATGGGGACAGGGAGAACTATGGCTACACCTTC.

This chain joins TRBV7-8 and TRBJ1-5; no clear D gene. Looked up from germline, CDR1 is SGHVS and CDR2 is FQNEAQ. The V gene lost 5 bases and the J gene lost 0 bases, with 14 bases spanning the gap. The CDR3 is 16 residues long. CDR3 sequence: CASSGRRDYSNQPQHF. Written as DNA, the CDR3 is TGTGCCAGCAGCGGCCGTAGGGATTATAGCAATCAGCCCCAGCATTTT.

V usage is TRBV3-1 and J usage is TRBJ1-1, with a weak D call TRBD1 (5 bases). V was trimmed by 1 base and J by 5 bases, leaving 11 bases between them. Germline V gene lookup returns CDR1 LGHDT and CDR2 YNNKEL (reference sequence). The CDR3 has 14 amino acids. The CDR3 here is CASSQARGGTEAFF. Written as DNA, the CDR3 is TGTGCCAGCAGCCAAGCGAGGGGCGGGACTGAAGCTTTCTTT.

In this sample, this clonotype turned up a few times. This CDR3 reads CASSLPGQQFF. The CDR3 DNA sequence: TGTGCCAGCAGCCTTCCGGGACAGCAGTTCTTC. This sequence joins TRBV28 and TRBJ2-1; D may match TRBD1 or TRBD2 (5 bases each). Per germline, CDR1 MDHEN and CDR2 SYDVKM. The germline V and J ends were trimmed by 6 bases and 11 bases, with 11 bases remaining between them. The CDR3 is 11 amino acids. Variable domain in full (rest from reference TRBV28 and TRBJ2-1): DVKVTQSSRYLVKRTGEKVFLECVQDMDHENMFWYRQDPGLGLRLIYFSYDVKMKEKGDIPEGYSVSREKKERFSLILESASTNQTSMYLCASSLPGQQFFGPGTRLTVL.

The chain couples TRBV15 to TRBJ1-4, with D possibly TRBD1 on 5 matching bases. Germline V gene data show CDR1 as LNHNV and CDR2 as YYDKDF (reference sequence). The CDR3 loop spans 17 amino acids. The ends were cut back, 0 bases at V and 0 bases at J, with 11 bases in the middle. The CDR3 protein is CATSRDWGTATNEKLFF. CDR3 DNA: TGTGCCACCAGCAGAGATTGGGGGACCGCAACTAATGAAAAACTGTTTTTT.

V gene TRBV5-1 combines with J gene TRBJ2-2; D may correspond to TRBD1 or TRBD2 (5 bases each). Trimming removed 1 base at V and 1 base at J, with 11 bases between. In germline, CDR1 is SGHRS, CDR2 YFSETQ. The CDR3 runs 16 residues. The CDR3 DNA reads TGCGCCAGCAGCTTGTCTGGGACCCTGAACACCGGGGAGCTGTTTTTT. Amino acid sequence: CASSLSGTLNTGELFF.